This T cell receptor (beta chain) was recovered during a study of T cell responses to AZD1222 COVID-19 vaccine. This CDR3 has 15 residues. CDR1 and CDR2 (germline): KGHSH, LQKENI. The germline V and J ends were trimmed by 6 bases and 1 base, with 13 bases remaining between them. Investigators merged groups given second doses at roughly 4 or roughly 12 weeks. Whole-study findings and limits: Seropositive AZD1222 recipients at baseline numbered only 6 or 7. Nearly half of spike-specific TCRs reportedly target variant regions that are unmutated in the B.1.351 and B.1.1.7 variants. Donors were largely white British and mainly female; clonal diversity was possibly underestimated.

Profiled with immunoSEQ multiplex PCR; TCRdb holds only in-frame clones, not every one. This table holds about 180,000 clones, about 90% found once. Comments on this clone: Its antigen is not identified.

The rearrangement joins TRBV18 to TRBJ2-1; possibly TRBD1 for D (5 bases). The receptor comes from an adult who received the AZD1222 COVID-19 vaccine. The starting material was peripheral blood, obtained 28 days after the second AZD1222 dose. CDR3 coding DNA: TGTGCCAGCTCGCCGTCCACAGGTTCCTACAATGAGCAGTTCTTC. Residues: CASSPSTGSYNEQFF. Complete variable domain (other parts from reference TRBV18 and TRBJ2-1): NAGVMQNPRHLVRRRGQEARLRCSPMKGHSHVYWYRQLPEEGLKFMVYLQKENIIDESGMPKERFSAEFPKEGPSILRIQQVVRGDSAAYFCASSPSTGSYNEQFFGPGTRLTVL.